The entry below describes one T cell receptor (beta chain). Assay used: immunoSEQ multiplex PCR; TCRdb lists only in-frame clones, some missing. Of some 170,000 clones listed, over 75% were seen once; the top ten hold about 4.5%. These data originate in a study of T cell responses to AZD1222 COVID-19 vaccine. Sample: peripheral blood, taken 28 days after the second AZD1222 dose. This clonotype originated in an adult who received the AZD1222 COVID-19 vaccine.

The CDR3 DNA sequence: TGTGCCAGCAGTTACCAGGACAGTTGGGTCGGGGAGCTGTTTTTT. Its protein product is CASSYQDSWVGELFF. The gene calls are TRBV6-5 and TRBJ2-2; the D gene is possibly TRBD1 (6 bases). V was pared by 2 bases and J by 7 bases, with 14 bases between. CDR1 is MNHEY, CDR2 SVGAGI, per germline. The CDR3 is 15 amino acids.